The 26 T cell receptor beta chains below come from one sample, sequenced in a study of B cell selection in AIRE deficiency. The regulatory T cell sort gate was CD4+CD25hiCD127low/negative. The protocol was immunoSEQ multiplex PCR, while the TCRdb copy is restricted to in-frame clones and leaves out a portion. The table records tens of thousands of clones, about 90% of them present only once. The specimen was CD4+CD25+ Tregs sorted from PBMCs. The receptor source for this set is a human donor in good health.

This clone was observed once. The chain couples TRBV28 to TRBJ2-7; TRBD2 matches at 10 bases. CDR3 length: 14 residues. The junction had 4 bases not matched to a gene; V was cut back by 8 bases and J by 0 bases. Germline CDR1 is MDHEN and CDR2 is SYDVKM. The CDR3 DNA is TGTGCCAGCGCCGTAGCGGGGGGCTCCTACGAGCAGTACTTC. Its protein product is CASAVAGGSYEQYF.

The chain is built from TRBV14 and TRBJ1-1; D gene ambiguous. Trimming took 4 bases from V and 10 from J, leaving 19 bases between them. The CDR3 is 14 amino acids. CDR1 is SGHDN, CDR2 FVKESK, per germline. This CDR3 reads CASSPSRDTPRAFF. CDR3 DNA: TGTGCCAGCAGCCCCTCTAGAGACACCCCTCGAGCTTTCTTT.

The chain recombines TRBV19 with TRBJ1-2; D gene uncertain. This CDR3 comprises 14 residues. CDR1 is LNHDA, CDR2 SQIVND, per germline (reference sequence). V was pared by 1 base and J by 7 bases, with 13 bases between. CDR3 nucleotide sequence: TGTGCCAGTAGTATAGGGCCAGACTTTGGTGGCTACACCTTC. Its translation is CASSIGPDFGGYTF.

CDR3: CASSELGTGGGEQFF. CDR3 DNA: TGTGCCAGCAGTGAATTAGGGACAGGGGGCGGTGAGCAGTTCTTC. V and J are TRBV25-1 and TRBJ2-1, with 12 nucleotides matching TRBD1. The CDR3 spans 15 residues. The V segment lost 1 base and the J segment 9 bases; nucleotides outside the gene matches: 4. Germline CDR1 reads MGHDK; CDR2 reads SYGVNS.

The rearrangement uses TRBV5-6 and TRBJ1-1; D gene unclear. Germline CDR1 is SGHDT and CDR2 is YYEEEE. Trimming stripped 5 bases from V and 1 base from J, with 9 bases between. The CDR3 extends over 13 amino acids. CDR3 loop: CASSEVQNTEAFF. The CDR3 DNA sequence: TGTGCCAGCAGTGAGGTTCAGAACACTGAAGCTTTCTTT.

The gene calls are TRBV7-9 and TRBJ1-1; TRBD1 might be the D (5 bases). This CDR3 spans 15 amino acids. Germline-derived CDR1 and CDR2 are SEHNR and FQNEAQ (reference sequence). V was cut by 5 bases and J by 2 bases, with 15 bases left in between. CDR3 coding DNA: TGTGCCAGCAGCCGAAACATTCAGGGAAACACTGAAGCTTTCTTT. Its translation is CASSRNIQGNTEAFF.

The V gene is TRBV6-5, the J gene TRBJ1-6, with D unclear. Germline CDR1 MNHEY, CDR2 SVGAGI. V was pared by 10 bases and J by 4 bases, with 17 bases between. This CDR3 has 15 residues. The CDR3 coding sequence is TGTGCCACTCGCGCCCCCGGACGATATAATTCACCCCTCCACTTT. This sequence encodes CATRAPGRYNSPLHF.

The rearrangement uses TRBV6-1 and TRBJ2-7; 7 bases are a match to TRBD2. The length of the CDR3 is 14 residues. Losses at the gene ends were 5 bases for V and 4 bases for J; bases not matched to a gene: 8. Per the germline V gene, CDR1 is MNHNS and CDR2 is SASEGT. DNA of the CDR3: TGTGCCAGCAGTCCCGTCCAGGGAGGGTACGAGCAGTACTTC. Its protein product is CASSPVQGGYEQYF.

As DNA, the CDR3 is TGTGCTAGTGGGCCGAGGGGCAGCTCCTACGAGCAGTACTTC. Amino acids: CASGPRGSSYEQYF. The chain joins TRBV12-5 to TRBJ2-7; D may be TRBD1 or TRBD2 (5 bases each). Germline V gives CDR1 LGHNT, CDR2 FRNRAP. With 6 bases removed from V and 0 bases from J, the gap between germline ends came to 12 bases. The CDR3 runs to 14 residues.

The J gene is TRBJ2-3, the V gene TRBV6-1; no definite D call. This CDR3 has 11 residues. Germline V gives CDR1 MNHNS, CDR2 SASEGT. The V end lost 3 bases, the J end lost 5 bases, and 3 bases lay between the germline ends. Here the CDR3 reads CASSEIDTQYF. The CDR3 region has the DNA TGTGCCAGCAGTGAGATAGATACGCAGTATTTT.

The chain combines TRBV14 with TRBJ2-7, with 10 bases lining up with TRBD1. The germline V gene has CDR1 SGHDN and CDR2 FVKESK. The V gene end was trimmed by 4 bases and the J gene end by 10 bases; junction bases not matched to a gene: 10. This CDR3 has 14 amino acids. The CDR3 DNA reads TGTGCCAGCAGCCTAGATCCGGGACAGGGGAAACAGTACTTC. It yields the protein CASSLDPGQGKQYF. Drawing the rest from reference TRBV14 and TRBJ2-7, the complete variable domain is EAGVTQFPSHSVIEKGQTVTLRCDPISGHDNLYWYRRVMGKEIKFLLHFVKESKQDESGMPNNRFLAERTGGTYSTLKVQPAELEDSGVYFCASSLDPGQGKQYFGPGTRLTVT.

This clone occurred once. The chain employs TRBV28 and TRBJ1-4; the D is unclear. CDR1 is MDHEN, CDR2 SYDVKM, per germline. Trimming took off 1 base at V and 0 bases at J, with 3 bases between the two ends. The CDR3 has 14 amino acids. CDR3 sequence reads: CASSLYTTNEKLFF. The CDR3 nucleotides read TGTGCCAGCAGTTTATATACAACTAATGAAAAACTGTTTTTT.

The chain employs TRBV7-6 and TRBJ1-1, with a weak D call TRBD1 (6 bases). Deletions cut 0 bases from V and 1 base from J, with 9 bases between. The CDR3 consists of 15 residues. Germline V gene lookup returns CDR1 SGHVS and CDR2 FNYEAQ. The CDR3 loop is CASSLATGTNTEAFF. In DNA form, the CDR3 reads TGTGCCAGCAGCTTAGCGACAGGCACGAACACTGAAGCTTTCTTT.

The chain employs TRBV5-1 and TRBJ2-2; perhaps TRBD1 as D (6 bases). The V gene lost 5 bases and the J gene lost 0 bases, with 8 bases spanning the gap. The CDR3 consists of 14 residues. The germline gives CDR1 SGHRS, CDR2 YFSETQ. CDR3 amino acids: CASRQGTNTGELFF. The CDR3 DNA follows: TGCGCCAGCAGACAGGGCACGAACACCGGGGAGCTGTTTTTT.

V usage is TRBV9 and J usage is TRBJ2-2, with 8 bases identical to TRBD1. The CDR3 consists of 15 residues. CDR1 SGDLS and CDR2 YYNGEE come from the germline V gene. The junction had 5 bases not matched to a gene; V was cut back by 0 bases and J by 7 bases. CDR3 sequence reads: CASSVVSGGYGELFF. The CDR3 coding sequence is TGTGCCAGCAGCGTAGTCTCAGGGGGCTACGGGGAGCTGTTTTTT.

Here the CDR3 reads CASNFQGSTEAFF. CDR3 DNA: TGTGCCAGCAACTTCCAGGGGAGCACTGAAGCTTTCTTT. The rearrangement uses TRBV6-5 and TRBJ1-1, with D possibly being TRBD1 (6 bases). This CDR3 contains 13 residues. The V and J ends lost 7 bases and 4 bases respectively, with 13 bases between them. Germline CDR1 reads MNHEY; CDR2 reads SVGAGI.

J is TRBJ2-1 and V is TRBV6-5; 9 nucleotides agree with TRBD2. The CDR3 contains 15 residues. Per the germline V gene, CDR1 is MNHEY and CDR2 is SVGAGI. Unmatched junction bases numbered 6, after V lost 2 bases and J lost 7 bases. The CDR3 DNA reads as TGTGCCAGCAGTTACACGGGCGGGGGGGCGAATGAGCAGTTCTTC. This codes for CASSYTGGGANEQFF.

This chain connects TRBV19 to TRBJ1-4; no definite D call. V lost 4 bases to trimming and J lost 3 bases, with 15 bases between them. The CDR3 is 16 amino acids. Looked up from germline, CDR1 is LNHDA and CDR2 is SQIVND (reference sequence). The CDR3 loop reads CASSTLGKSANEKLFF. The CDR3 DNA sequence: TGTGCCAGTAGTACTCTGGGGAAGTCGGCTAATGAAAAACTGTTTTTT.

The chain is built from TRBV5-1 and TRBJ2-3, with D tentatively TRBD2 (6 bases). Trimming took 6 bases from V and 3 from J, leaving 8 bases between them. Looked up from germline, CDR1 is SGHRS and CDR2 is YFSETQ. The CDR3 is 12 amino acids. As DNA, the CDR3 is TGCGCCAGCAAACTAGCAACAGATACGCAGTATTTT. Encoded protein: CASKLATDTQYF. Supplemented by reference TRBV5-1 and TRBJ2-3, the full variable domain reads KAGVTQTPRYLIKTRGQQVTLSCSPISGHRSVSWYQQTPGQGLQFLFEYFSETQRNKGNFPGRFSGRQFSNSRSEMNVSTLELGDSALYLCASKLATDTQYFGPGTRLTVL.

The chain uses TRBV27 and TRBJ2-3; D gene ambiguous. The V end lost 6 bases, the J end lost 12 bases, and 19 bases lay between the germline ends. The CDR3 is made up of 13 amino acids. Germline-derived CDR1 and CDR2 are MNHEY and SMNVEV (reference sequence). CDR3 DNA sequence: TGTGCCAGCAGCGGCCAGATGGGTCAGGCCCAGTATTTT. Translated, it gives CASSGQMGQAQYF.

This clone was detected only once. This chain connects TRBV29-1 to TRBJ2-5; the match to TRBD1 covers 7 bases. The germline CDR1 and CDR2 sequences are SQVTM and ANQGSEA. The CDR3 loop spans 12 amino acids. With 7 bases clipped from V and 4 bases from J, the junction kept 6 bases outside the gene matches. Here the CDR3 DNA reads TGCAGCGGACAGGGAGATCGAGAGACCCAGTACTTC. Its translation: CSGQGDRETQYF.

V gene TRBV6-5 combines with J gene TRBJ2-7; maybe TRBD2 (5 bases). The germline V gene encodes CDR1 MNHEY and CDR2 SVGAGI. The CDR3 has 11 amino acids. The ends were cut back, 10 bases at V and 6 bases at J, with 13 bases in the middle. The CDR3 here is CATRTGFEQYF. The CDR3 DNA reads as TGTGCCACCCGGACGGGGTTCGAGCAGTACTTC.

DNA for the CDR3: TGTGCCAGCAGAGGAACGGACAGCTATGGCTACACCTTC. Its translation: CASRGTDSYGYTF. This chain connects TRBV28 to TRBJ1-2, with D possibly being TRBD1 (6 bases). Trimming stripped 6 bases from V and 4 bases from J, with 12 bases between. Germline V gene data show CDR1 as MDHEN and CDR2 as SYDVKM. The CDR3 extends over 13 amino acids.

In this sample, this clone turned up once. The chain links TRBV6-5 to TRBJ2-1, with a possible D match to TRBD2 (6 bases). The CDR3 sequence is 15 residues long. Trimming removed 2 bases from V and 5 bases from J, with 13 bases in between. Looked up from germline, CDR1 is MNHEY and CDR2 is SVGAGI. The CDR3 nucleotides read TGTGCCAGCAGTTACGGGGGGTTACGAGACAATGAGCAGTTCTTC. This gives the protein CASSYGGLRDNEQFF.

The CDR3 nucleotides read TGTGCCAGCAGCTCAGCTGTTCGTGGGACGGGCAATGAAAAACTGTTTTTT. Its protein product is CASSSAVRGTGNEKLFF. This chain uses TRBV9 with TRBJ1-4; D may be TRBD1 (5 bases). The germline V gene encodes CDR1 SGDLS and CDR2 YYNGEE. The V end lost 4 bases, the J end lost 5 bases, and 21 bases lay between the germline ends. CDR3 length: 17 amino acids.

The chain recombines TRBV2 with TRBJ1-5; 8 nucleotides align to TRBD1. The germline gives CDR1 SNHLY, CDR2 FYNNEI. V trimming: 5 bases; J trimming: 2 bases; junction bases outside the gene matches: 8. The CDR3 is made up of 16 amino acids. The CDR3 sequence: CASSSSQGGGNQPQHF. CDR3 DNA sequence: TGTGCCAGCAGTTCATCACAGGGGGGTGGCAATCAGCCCCAGCATTTT.